Following are 29 T cell receptor beta chains from one sample sequenced in a study of blood T cell repertoires in COVID-19. The repertoire was sequenced with immunoSEQ multiplex PCR; TCRdb's copy has only in-frame clones and lacks some. The data hold some 150,000 clones, with roughly 85% observed a single time. Specimen: peripheral blood. The source of these receptors is a woman aged 60 to 75 with COVID-19, enrolled during active disease.

This clone was counted a few times. The chain combines TRBV6-4 with TRBJ1-6; unclear D gene. CDR3 length: 13 amino acids. Trimming took 0 bases from V and 10 from J, leaving 7 bases between them. Germline V gene data show CDR1 as MRHNA and CDR2 as SNTAGT. The CDR3 loop is CASSDSSRSPLHF. CDR3 in DNA: TGTGCCAGCAGTGACTCTTCCAGGTCACCCCTCCACTTT.

The genes are TRBV20-1 and TRBJ1-1, with D unclear. Trimming took off 3 bases at V and 0 bases at J, with 11 bases between the two ends. Germline V gene sequence: CDR1 DFQATT, CDR2 SNEGSKA (reference sequence). This CDR3 spans 14 amino acids. This CDR3 is CSASRSNMNTEAFF. The CDR3 DNA sequence: TGCAGTGCTAGTAGGAGTAACATGAACACTGAAGCTTTCTTT.

The count of this clone is one. The J gene is TRBJ2-1, the V gene TRBV7-3; TRBD2 matches at 12 bases. The germline V gene has CDR1 SGHTA and CDR2 FQGTGA. This CDR3 is built from 18 residues. The trim removed 6 bases at V and 1 base at J, leaving 10 bases unmatched. The CDR3 sequence is CASSLPPSGGESYNEQFF. CDR3 coding DNA: TGTGCCAGCAGTTTACCTCCTAGCGGGGGGGAATCCTACAATGAGCAGTTCTTC. Based on the CDR3 plus reference TRBV7-3 and TRBJ2-1, the full variable domain is GAGVSQTPSNKVTEKGKYVELRCDPISGHTALYWYRQSLGQGPEFLIYFQGTGAADDSGLPNDRFFAVRPEGSVSTLKIQRTERGDSAVYLCASSLPPSGGESYNEQFFGPGTRLTVL.

The V and J genes are TRBV11-2 and TRBJ1-3; D is possibly TRBD1 (5 bases). Germline lookup yields CDR1 SGHAT and CDR2 FQNNGV. V dropped 5 bases and J dropped 0 bases, with 11 bases sitting between them. The CDR3 runs 15 residues. The CDR3 region has the DNA TGTGCCAGCAGCCCTACAGGAGACTCTGGAAACACCATATATTTT. This gives the protein CASSPTGDSGNTIYF. The full variable domain, completed using reference TRBV11-2 and TRBJ1-3, is EAGVAQSPRYKIIEKRQSVAFWCNPISGHATLYWYQQILGQGPKLLIQFQNNGVVDDSQLPKDRFSAERLKGVDSTLKIQPAKLEDSAVYLCASSPTGDSGNTIYFGEGSWLTVV.

The CDR3 protein is CASSDFLGGGSNEQFF. CDR3 sequence (DNA): TGTGCCAGCAGTGATTTTCTAGGGGGCGGATCGAATGAGCAGTTCTTC. The J gene is TRBJ2-1, the V gene TRBV6-1, with TRBD1 matching 7 bases. This CDR3 is 16 amino acids long. The germline V gene has CDR1 MNHNS and CDR2 SASEGT. The V segment lost 3 bases and the J segment 7 bases; nucleotides outside the gene matches: 12.

V gene TRBV9 combines with J gene TRBJ2-1; 7 bases agree with TRBD1. Germline V lookup: CDR1 SGDLS, CDR2 YYNGEE. Losses at the gene ends were 0 bases for V and 4 bases for J; bases not matched to a gene: 10. This CDR3 has 17 amino acids. The DNA for the CDR3 is TGTGCCAGCAGCGTAGCGGGTACAGGGGAGACTTACAATGAGCAGTTCTTC. Encoded protein: CASSVAGTGETYNEQFF.

The gene calls are TRBV28 and TRBJ2-1; 10 nucleotides align to TRBD1. V dropped 4 bases and J dropped 4; count of bases not matched to a gene: 7. Germline lookup yields CDR1 MDHEN and CDR2 SYDVKM. This CDR3 region has 16 residues. CDR3 residues: CASSSFGTGEYNEQFF. CDR3 bases: TGTGCCAGCAGTTCCTTCGGGACAGGGGAATACAATGAGCAGTTCTTC.

V and J are TRBV2 and TRBJ1-5, with a weak D call TRBD1 (5 bases). The CDR3 is made up of 16 amino acids. Germline V CDR1 and CDR2: SNHLY, FYNNEI. The germline V and J ends were trimmed by 7 bases and 0 bases, with 16 bases remaining between them. The DNA for the CDR3 is TGTGCCAGCATCGGAACGGACAAAAATAGCAATCAGCCCCAGCATTTT. Amino acid sequence: CASIGTDKNSNQPQHF. Full variable domain (rest looked up from reference TRBV2 and TRBJ1-5): EPEVTQTPSHQVTQMGQEVILRCVPISNHLYFYWYRQILGQKVEFLVSFYNNEISEKSEIFDDQFSVERPDGSNFTLKIRSTKLEDSAMYFCASIGTDKNSNQPQHFGDGTRLSIL.

J is TRBJ1-1 and V is TRBV7-9; TRBD1 might be the D (6 bases). V was shortened by 3 bases and J by 6 bases, with 11 bases between the two germline ends. Per the germline V gene, CDR1 is SEHNR and CDR2 is FQNEAQ (reference sequence). The CDR3 length is 13 residues. CDR3 sequence (DNA): TGTGCCAGCAGCTTGACAGGTTATTCTGAAGCTTTCTTT. Translated: CASSLTGYSEAFF.

This sequence joins TRBV2 and TRBJ2-5; the match to TRBD2 covers 7 bases. Germline CDR1 and CDR2: SNHLY and FYNNEI. V lost 5 bases, J lost 0 bases, and 3 bases stayed unmatched. The CDR3 sequence is 14 residues long. The CDR3 DNA reads TGTGCCAGCAGTCCCGGGACTAACCAAGAGACCCAGTACTTC. Translated: CASSPGTNQETQYF.

This clone was detected only a few times. V gene TRBV27 combines with J gene TRBJ2-7; TRBD1 might be the D (6 bases). Germline assignment: CDR1 MNHEY and CDR2 SMNVEV (reference sequence). V was pared by 6 bases and J by 4 bases, with 16 bases between. The CDR3 runs 14 residues. CDR3 loop: CASSRNRVSYEQYF. As DNA, the CDR3 is TGTGCCAGCAGCCGGAACAGGGTTTCGTACGAGCAGTACTTC.

The chain uses TRBV27 and TRBJ2-5; TRBD2 agrees at 8 bases. Germline CDR1 and CDR2: MNHEY and SMNVEV (reference sequence). The CDR3 spans 15 residues. The V segment lost 2 bases and the J segment 5 bases; nucleotides outside the gene matches: 7. As DNA, the CDR3 is TGTGCCAGCAGTTTAAGTATAGCGGGGCACGAGACCCAGTACTTC. This translates into CASSLSIAGHETQYF.

The CDR3 DNA sequence: TGCGCCAGCAGCCAAGTTGAGAGTTATAGCTCCTACGAGCAGTACTTC. Its protein product is CASSQVESYSSYEQYF. V gene TRBV4-1 combines with J gene TRBJ2-7; D uncertain. V was trimmed by 1 base and J by 0 bases, leaving 13 bases between them. From germline, CDR1 is MGHRA and CDR2 YSYEKL. The CDR3 is made up of 16 amino acids.

V and J are TRBV9 and TRBJ2-1; unclear D gene. V was trimmed by 0 bases and J by 8 bases, leaving 12 bases between them. This CDR3 has 14 amino acids. CDR1 is SGDLS, CDR2 YYNGEE, per germline. The CDR3 loop is CASSVDVSVDEQFF. The CDR3 region has the DNA TGTGCCAGCAGCGTAGATGTCTCCGTCGATGAGCAGTTCTTC.

This chain joins TRBV5-4 and TRBJ1-1; tentative D call: TRBD1 (5 bases). The CDR3 is 15 amino acids. In germline, CDR1 is SGHNT, CDR2 YYREEE (reference sequence). The ends were cut back, 2 bases at V and 10 bases at J, with 21 bases in the middle. In DNA, the CDR3 is TGTGCCAGCAGCTTTGGTCAAAATATTCTCGGGGGAGCTTTCTTT. It codes for CASSFGQNILGGAFF.

The chain joins TRBV7-2 to TRBJ2-4; 13 nucleotides align to TRBD2. Trimming removed 5 bases from V and 0 bases from J; junction bases left unmatched: 4. This CDR3 spans 17 amino acids. Germline lookup yields CDR1 SGHTA and CDR2 FQGNSA. CDR3 region: CASSATSGGVAKNIQYF. As DNA, the CDR3 is TGTGCCAGCAGCGCTACTAGCGGGGGGGTAGCCAAAAACATTCAGTACTTC.

Only one count was recorded for this clone. This rearrangement joins TRBV10-3 to TRBJ1-1; 7 nucleotides match TRBD1. In germline, CDR1 is ENHRY, CDR2 SYGVKD. With V trimmed by 7 bases and J by 4 bases, 9 bases remained unmatched. The CDR3 is 14 residues long. The CDR3: CAINQGGAGTEAFF. The CDR3 coding sequence is TGTGCCATCAATCAAGGGGGCGCGGGCACTGAAGCTTTCTTT.

CDR3 protein: CAWRNRRFGNTIYF. Written as DNA, the CDR3 is TGTGCCTGGAGAAACAGGCGGTTTGGAAACACCATATATTTT. The chain joins TRBV30 to TRBJ1-3; D might be TRBD1 (5 bases). CDR3 size: 14 residues. Per the germline V gene, CDR1 is GTSNPN and CDR2 is SVGIG (reference sequence). Trimming cost V 3 bases and J 3 bases, with 12 bases left between them.

The V call is TRBV6-2 or TRBV6-3, the J call TRBJ1-5; D remains ambiguous. The V gene lost 5 bases and the J gene lost 2 bases, with 19 bases spanning the gap. Germline V lookup: CDR1 MNHEY, CDR2 SVGEGT. The CDR3 is made up of 17 amino acids. CDR3 DNA: TGTGCCAGCAGTACGCAGTCCGAGGGAGCGGGCAATCAGCCCCAGCATTTT. Its protein is CASSTQSEGAGNQPQHF.

The chain recombines TRBV16 with TRBJ1-2; tentative D call: TRBD1 (6 bases). The germline gives CDR1 KGHSY, CDR2 FQNENV. The V and J ends lost 4 bases and 6 bases respectively, with 9 bases between them. The CDR3 runs 12 residues. CDR3 bases: TGTGCCAGCAGCCCCTCAGGGGATGGCTACACCTTC. As protein: CASSPSGDGYTF.

Worth noting for this clone: This specimen includes other DNA sequences encoding the same CDR3. This rearrangement joins TRBV29-1 to TRBJ1-1; 7 bases line up with TRBD1. Germline CDR1 and CDR2: SQVTM and ANQGSEA. Losses at the gene ends were 7 bases for V and 1 base for J; bases not matched to a gene: 6. The length of the CDR3 is 13 residues. The CDR3 region is CSARGQTNTEAFF. CDR3 in DNA: TGCAGCGCTCGGGGACAGACGAACACTGAAGCTTTCTTT.

A few counts support this clone. This chain connects TRBV2 to TRBJ2-7; weak D call: TRBD1 (6 bases). The length of the CDR3 is 12 residues. Germline CDR1 SNHLY, CDR2 FYNNEI. Between the trimmed V and J ends, which lost 6 bases and 3 bases, there was a span of 9 bases. The CDR3 DNA is TGTGCCAGCAGCGAACAGGGCTACGAGCAGTACTTC. The encoded protein is CASSEQGYEQYF.

The chain joins TRBV27 to TRBJ1-2; 9 bases line up with TRBD1. Unmatched junction bases numbered 8, after V lost 6 bases and J lost 9 bases. Germline CDR1 is MNHEY and CDR2 is SMNVEV (reference sequence). There are 13 residues in the CDR3. CDR3 residues: CASRLMTGGSYTF. The CDR3 nucleotides are TGTGCCAGCAGGCTCATGACAGGGGGAAGCTACACCTTC.

The chain joins TRBV5-1 to TRBJ2-5; a weak D match, TRBD2 (6 bases). The CDR3 contains 15 residues. V dropped 4 bases and J dropped 0 bases, with 13 bases sitting between them. The germline CDR1 and CDR2 sequences are SGHRS and YFSETQ. The CDR3 here is CASSVGLRDQETQYF. The CDR3 region has the DNA TGCGCCAGCAGCGTGGGACTTCGAGACCAAGAGACCCAGTACTTC. Filled out from reference TRBV5-1 and TRBJ2-5, the complete variable domain reads KAGVTQTPRYLIKTRGQQVTLSCSPISGHRSVSWYQQTPGQGLQFLFEYFSETQRNKGNFPGRFSGRQFSNSRSEMNVSTLELGDSALYLCASSVGLRDQETQYFGPGTRLLVL.

The chain recombines TRBV6-5 with TRBJ1-2; the D gene is possibly TRBD1 (6 bases). Germline CDR1 is MNHEY and CDR2 is SVGAGI. The CDR3 length is 16 residues. The V and J ends lost 0 bases and 0 bases respectively, with 11 bases between them. The DNA of the CDR3 is TGTGCCAGCAGTTACTCGGGGGCCCCAACTAACTATGGCTACACCTTC. Translation: CASSYSGAPTNYGYTF.

The chain has TRBV19 and TRBJ1-2; 9 bases line up with TRBD1. The CDR3 loop spans 15 amino acids. CDR1 is LNHDA and CDR2 is SQIVND in the germline V gene (reference sequence). The V gene end was trimmed by 2 bases and the J gene end by 1 base; junction bases not matched to a gene: 2. The CDR3 DNA sequence: TGTGCCAGTAGTATAACGACAGGGGGTAACTATGGCTACACCTTC. It specifies CASSITTGGNYGYTF. The variable domain in full, with the rest retrieved from reference TRBV19 and TRBJ1-2, is DGGITQSPKYLFRKEGQNVTLSCEQNLNHDAMYWYRQDPGQGLRLIYYSQIVNDFQKGDIAEGYSVSREKKESFPLTVTSAQKNPTAFYLCASSITTGGNYGYTFGSGTRLTVV.

This clone has a handful of counts. V gene TRBV3-1 (or the pseudogene TRBV3-2) combines with J gene TRBJ1-2; the match to TRBD1 covers 7 bases. The germline V gene has CDR1 LGHDT and CDR2 YNNKEL (reference sequence). This CDR3 region has 13 residues. V was clipped by 6 bases and J by 2 bases; unmatched bases: 3. CDR3 protein: CASSNRGNYGYTF. The CDR3 DNA reads as TGTGCCAGCAGTAACAGGGGAAACTATGGCTACACCTTC.

The chain has TRBV15 and TRBJ1-2; D not resolved. V lost 0 bases, J lost 4 bases, and 9 bases lay in between. CDR1 LNHNV and CDR2 YYDKDF come from the germline V gene (reference sequence). This CDR3 contains 14 residues. The CDR3 is CATSRERVTYGYTF. In DNA, the CDR3 is TGTGCCACCAGCAGAGAGAGAGTCACCTATGGCTACACCTTC.

This clone was counted between two and nine times. Other DNA variants within this sample encode the same CDR3. The V gene is TRBV4-2, the J gene TRBJ1-5; maybe TRBD1 (6 bases). V dropped 3 bases and J dropped 5 bases, with 8 bases sitting between them. The CDR3 is made up of 13 amino acids. From germline, CDR1 is LGHNA and CDR2 YNFKEQ. The CDR3 DNA sequence: TGTGCCAGCAGCCACAACAGGGATCAGCCCCAGCATTTT. Residues: CASSHNRDQPQHF.